This T cell receptor (beta chain) was sequenced for a study of T and B cells in COVID-19 patients. The CDR3 has 14 amino acids. About this clonotype itself: The antigen is not known. A read error is possible here, since a much larger clone lies one base away.

TRB was amplified from about 250-500 ng of blood genomic DNA. Multiplex PCR with BIOMED2 TRB-A/B primer pools amplified TRB rearrangements. TCRdb reprocessed the multiplex PCR reads with MiXCR, giving one entry per CDR3 protein. The data show 20,000 to 30,000 distinct CDR3 sequences, approximately 29% seen once. Findings of the study overall: In COVID-19 patients, T cell receptor beta variable and joining gene use was reportedly strongly skewed.

This rearrangement joins TRBV12-3 or TRBV12-4 to TRBJ2-6; D perhaps matches TRBD1 (5 bases). The TCR comes from a human donor who had recovered from COVID-19. Input material: blood. CDR3 sequence (DNA): TGTGCCAGCAGTTACGGCCCTGGGGCCAACGTCCAGACTTTC. The encoded protein is CASSYGPGANVQTF.